This TCR beta chain originates from a study of post-analysis software for immune sequencing data. Turning to the study itself: There were relapsing-remitting, secondary progressive and progressive-relapsing multiple sclerosis among the disease courses included.

Points from the study as a whole: People with multiple sclerosis had a significantly lower normalized Chao1 diversity than controls did. Strong co-clustering by F measure linked samples that shared a preparation batch.

The authors incorporated unique molecular identifiers into the TCR beta cDNA libraries. The T cell input of about 1 to 10 million gave approximately 460,000 cDNA molecules. MiXCR was run by TCRdb on the PCR reads, yielding one entry per CDR3 protein. The sample has fewer than 850,000 distinct CDR3 sequences; less than 35% are singletons. Points on this clonotype: Its matching antigen is unknown.

Sequencing was performed on blood. The sequence derives from a girl under 18 with multiple sclerosis.

The DNA of the CDR3 is TGCAGTGCTAGGCTAGCACAGGAGCAGTTCTTC. It encodes CSARLAQEQFF. The chain carries TRBV20-1 and TRBJ2-1, with D possibly TRBD2 on 5 matching bases. Germline V CDR1 and CDR2: DFQATT, SNEGSKA (reference sequence). V was pared by 3 bases and J by 10 bases, with 10 bases between. The CDR3 is made up of 11 amino acids.